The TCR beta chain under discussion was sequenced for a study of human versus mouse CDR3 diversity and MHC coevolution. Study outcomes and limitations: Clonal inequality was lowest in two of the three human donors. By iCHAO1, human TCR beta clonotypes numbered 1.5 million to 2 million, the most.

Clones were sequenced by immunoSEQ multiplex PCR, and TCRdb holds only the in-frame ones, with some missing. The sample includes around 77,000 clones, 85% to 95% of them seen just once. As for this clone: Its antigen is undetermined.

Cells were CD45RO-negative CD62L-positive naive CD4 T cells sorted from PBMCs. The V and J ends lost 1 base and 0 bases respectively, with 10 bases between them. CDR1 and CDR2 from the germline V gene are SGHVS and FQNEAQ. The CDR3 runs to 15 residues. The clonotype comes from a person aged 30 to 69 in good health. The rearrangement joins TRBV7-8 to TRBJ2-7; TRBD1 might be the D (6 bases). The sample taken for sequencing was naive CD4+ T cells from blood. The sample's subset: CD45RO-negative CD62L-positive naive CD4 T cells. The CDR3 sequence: CASSLGQGHSYEQYF. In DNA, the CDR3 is TGTGCCAGCAGCTTAGGCCAGGGGCACTCCTACGAGCAGTACTTC.